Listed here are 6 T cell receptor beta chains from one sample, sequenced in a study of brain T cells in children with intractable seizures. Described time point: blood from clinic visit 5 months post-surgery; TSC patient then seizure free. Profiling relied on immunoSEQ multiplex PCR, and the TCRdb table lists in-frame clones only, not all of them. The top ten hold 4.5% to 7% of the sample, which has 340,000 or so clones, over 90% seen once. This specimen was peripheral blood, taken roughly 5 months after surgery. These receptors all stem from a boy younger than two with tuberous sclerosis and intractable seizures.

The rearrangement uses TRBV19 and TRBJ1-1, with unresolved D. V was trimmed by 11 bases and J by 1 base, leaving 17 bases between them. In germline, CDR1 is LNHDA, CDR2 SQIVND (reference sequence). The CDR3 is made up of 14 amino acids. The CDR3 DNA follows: TGTGCCCGTCGAAGAGTAAACCAGAACACTGAAGCTTTCTTT. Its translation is CARRRVNQNTEAFF.

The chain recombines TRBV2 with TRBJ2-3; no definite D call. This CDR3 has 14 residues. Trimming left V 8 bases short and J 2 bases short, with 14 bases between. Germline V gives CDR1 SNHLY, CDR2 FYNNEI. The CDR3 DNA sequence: TGTGCCAGCCCCGAGAGAGGATCCACAGATACGCAGTATTTT. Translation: CASPERGSTDTQYF.

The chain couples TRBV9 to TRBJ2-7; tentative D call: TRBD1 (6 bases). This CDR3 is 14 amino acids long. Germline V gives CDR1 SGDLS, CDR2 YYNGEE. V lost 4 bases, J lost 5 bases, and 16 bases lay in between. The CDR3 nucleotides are TGTGCCAGCAGCTCCAGGGGTAGCGTGGACGAGCAGTACTTC. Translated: CASSSRGSVDEQYF. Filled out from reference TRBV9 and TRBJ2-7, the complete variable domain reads DSGVTQTPKHLITATGQRVTLRCSPRSGDLSVYWYQQSLDQGLQFLIQYYNGEERAKGNILERFSAQQFPDLHSELNLSSLELGDSALYFCASSSRGSVDEQYFGPGTRLTVT.

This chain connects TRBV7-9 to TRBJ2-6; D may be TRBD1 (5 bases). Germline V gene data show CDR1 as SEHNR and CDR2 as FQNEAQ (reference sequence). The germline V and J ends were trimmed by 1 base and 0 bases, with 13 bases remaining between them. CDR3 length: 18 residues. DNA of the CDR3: TGTGCCAGCAGCTTAGTTGCAGGGTTGATCTCTGGGGCCAACGTCCTGACTTTC. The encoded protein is CASSLVAGLISGANVLTF.

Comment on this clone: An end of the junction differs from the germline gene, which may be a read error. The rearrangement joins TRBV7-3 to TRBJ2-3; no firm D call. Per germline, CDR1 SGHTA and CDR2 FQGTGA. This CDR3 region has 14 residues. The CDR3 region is CASSLTPRTDTQYF. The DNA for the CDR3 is TGTGCCAGCAGCTTAACGCCACGCACGGATACGCAGTATTTT.

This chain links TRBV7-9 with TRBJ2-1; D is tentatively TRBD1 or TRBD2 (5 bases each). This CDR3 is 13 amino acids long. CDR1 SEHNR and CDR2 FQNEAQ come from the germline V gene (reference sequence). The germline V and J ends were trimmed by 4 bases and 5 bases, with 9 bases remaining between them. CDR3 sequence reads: CASSYGGDNEQFF. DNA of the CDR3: TGTGCCAGCAGCTATGGGGGAGACAATGAGCAGTTCTTC.